This TCR beta chain was documented in a study of Graves' ophthalmopathy and Graves' hyperthyroidism. Notes on the study in general: Most thyroid clonotypes with frequency above 0.001 were detected in blood too. Sensitivity of roughly 71% and specificity of around 72% were achieved by the model that predicted ophthalmopathy progression.

This CDR3 spans 14 amino acids. Trimming stripped 6 bases from V and 8 bases from J, with 19 bases between. Germline V gene lookup returns CDR1 LNHDA and CDR2 SQIVND (reference sequence). No donor had other autoimmune disease, uncontrolled infection, pregnancy or lactation. This clonotype was seen many times. Its antigen remains unidentified. RNA transcripts were the template, and TCR beta CDR3 regions were amplified from them. The workflow started with a first-round RT-PCR run with HTBI primers and then moved on to a second-round multiplex PCR. TCRdb ran MiXCR on the multiplex PCR reads and lists one entry per CDR3 protein. The sample carries 650,000 to 800,000 distinct CDR3 sequences, approximately 39% recorded once.

The J gene is TRBJ1-2, the V gene TRBV19; no clear D. Input material: peripheral blood. This TCR came from an adult man with Graves' ophthalmopathy. The CDR3 protein is CASRRDGPTMGYTF. For the CDR3, the DNA is TGTGCCAGTAGGCGAGACGGGCCCACTATGGGCTACACCTTC. The full variable domain, its missing parts supplied by reference TRBV19 and TRBJ1-2, is DGGITQSPKYLFRKEGQNVTLSCEQNLNHDAMYWYRQDPGQGLRLIYYSQIVNDFQKGDIAEGYSVSREKKESFPLTVTSAQKNPTAFYLCASRRDGPTMGYTFGSGTRLTVV.